Below, one TCR beta chain is given with its context. The entry originates in a study of cytomegalovirus exposure and HLA in healthy donors. 60 Vbeta and 13 Jbeta primers were used in PCR. Sequencing used immunoSEQ multiplex PCR; TCRdb keeps in-frame clones, though not all of them. This sample yields around 100,000 clones, of which about four fifths are seen a single time; more than 3.5% belongs to the top ten. CDR1 MGHDK and CDR2 SYGVNS come from the germline V gene. V dropped 8 bases and J dropped 0 bases, with 16 bases sitting between them. This CDR3 is built from 15 residues. Sequenced: PBMCs. This clonotype originated in a female donor in good health and CMV-seropositive. The chain combines TRBV25-1 with TRBJ1-1, with D possibly matching TRBD1 (6 bases). For the CDR3, the DNA is TGTGCCAGCCGGCCGGACAGAGGAATGAACACTGAAGCTTTCTTT. Translated, it gives CASRPDRGMNTEAFF. The complete variable domain, with remaining parts taken from reference TRBV25-1 and TRBJ1-1, reads EADIYQTPRYLVIGTGKKITLECSQTMGHDKMYWYQQDPGMELHLIHYSYGVNSTEKGDLSSESTVSRIRTEHFPLTLESARPSHTSQYLCASRPDRGMNTEAFFGQGTRLTVV.